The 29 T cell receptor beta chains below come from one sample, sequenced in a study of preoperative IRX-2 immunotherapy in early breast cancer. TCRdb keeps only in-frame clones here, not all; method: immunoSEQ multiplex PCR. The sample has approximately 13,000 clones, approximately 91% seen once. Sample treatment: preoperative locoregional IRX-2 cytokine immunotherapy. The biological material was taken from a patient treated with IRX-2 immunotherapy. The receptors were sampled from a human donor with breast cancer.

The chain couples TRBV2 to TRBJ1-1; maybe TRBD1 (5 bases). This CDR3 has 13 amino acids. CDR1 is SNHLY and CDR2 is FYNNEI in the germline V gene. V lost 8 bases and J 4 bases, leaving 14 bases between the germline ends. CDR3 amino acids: CASGGKEGTEAFF. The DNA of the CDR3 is TGTGCCAGCGGGGGAAAGGAGGGCACTGAAGCTTTCTTT.

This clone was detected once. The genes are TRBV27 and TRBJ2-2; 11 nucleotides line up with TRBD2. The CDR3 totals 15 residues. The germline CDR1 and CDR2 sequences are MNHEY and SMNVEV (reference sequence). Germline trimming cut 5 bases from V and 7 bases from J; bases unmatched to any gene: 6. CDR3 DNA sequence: TGTGCCAGCAGTCGATTAGCGGGGGGGGTCGGGGAGCTGTTTTTT. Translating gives CASSRLAGGVGELFF.

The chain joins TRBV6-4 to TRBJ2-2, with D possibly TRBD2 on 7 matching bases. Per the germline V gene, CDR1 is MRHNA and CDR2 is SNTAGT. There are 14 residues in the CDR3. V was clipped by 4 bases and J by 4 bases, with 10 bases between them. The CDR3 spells CASSAGGGTGELFF. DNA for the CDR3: TGTGCCAGCAGTGCGGGGGGCGGCACCGGGGAGCTGTTTTTT.

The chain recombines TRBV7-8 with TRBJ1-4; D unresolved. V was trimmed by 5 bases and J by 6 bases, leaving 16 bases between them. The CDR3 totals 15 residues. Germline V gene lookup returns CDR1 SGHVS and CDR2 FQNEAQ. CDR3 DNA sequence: TGTGCCAGCAGCCCGCTTGAGTTGGGTCATGAAAAACTGTTTTTT. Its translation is CASSPLELGHEKLFF.

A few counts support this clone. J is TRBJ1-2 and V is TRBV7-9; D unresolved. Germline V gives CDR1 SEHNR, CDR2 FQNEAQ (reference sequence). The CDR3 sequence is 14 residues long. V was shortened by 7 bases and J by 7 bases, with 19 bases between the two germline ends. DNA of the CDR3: TGTGCCAGCACCCAGAGCGGTGGGATAGTTGGCTACACCTTC. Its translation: CASTQSGGIVGYTF. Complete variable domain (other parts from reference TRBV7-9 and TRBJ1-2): DTGVSQNPRHKITKRGQNVTFRCDPISEHNRLYWYRQTLGQGPEFLTYFQNEAQLEKSRLLSDRFSAERPKGSFSTLEIQRTEQGDSAMYLCASTQSGGIVGYTFGSGTRLTVV.

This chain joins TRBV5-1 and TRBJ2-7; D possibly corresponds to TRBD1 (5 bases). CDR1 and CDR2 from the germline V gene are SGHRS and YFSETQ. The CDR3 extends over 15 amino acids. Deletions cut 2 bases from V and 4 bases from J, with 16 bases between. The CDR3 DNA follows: TGCGCCAGCAGCTTTTTTCAGGGAAAGGAGTACGAGCAGTACGTC. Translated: CASSFFQGKEYEQYV.

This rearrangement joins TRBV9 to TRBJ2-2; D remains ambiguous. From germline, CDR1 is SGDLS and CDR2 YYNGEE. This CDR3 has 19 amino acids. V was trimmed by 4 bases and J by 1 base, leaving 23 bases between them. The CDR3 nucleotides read TGTGCCAGCAGCCCTCGACTCCTCCGGACCCTCAGGAACACCGGGGAGCTGTTTTTT. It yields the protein CASSPRLLRTLRNTGELFF. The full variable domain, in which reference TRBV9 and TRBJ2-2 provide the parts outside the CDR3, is DSGVTQTPKHLITATGQRVTLRCSPRSGDLSVYWYQQSLDQGLQFLIQYYNGEERAKGNILERFSAQQFPDLHSELNLSSLELGDSALYFCASSPRLLRTLRNTGELFFGEGSRLTVL.

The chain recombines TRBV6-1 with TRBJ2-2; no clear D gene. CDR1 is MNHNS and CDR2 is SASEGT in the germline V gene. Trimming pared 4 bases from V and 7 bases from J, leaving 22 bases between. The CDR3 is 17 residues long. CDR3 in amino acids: CASSVKPSWTGDGELFF. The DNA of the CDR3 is TGTGCCAGCAGTGTAAAGCCTTCCTGGACGGGTGACGGGGAGCTGTTTTTT.

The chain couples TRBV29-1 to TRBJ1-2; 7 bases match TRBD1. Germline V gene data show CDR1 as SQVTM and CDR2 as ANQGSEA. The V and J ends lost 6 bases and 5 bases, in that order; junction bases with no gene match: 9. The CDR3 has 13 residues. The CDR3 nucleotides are TGCAGCGTGTTACAGGGGAACTTTTATGGCTACACCTTC. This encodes CSVLQGNFYGYTF.

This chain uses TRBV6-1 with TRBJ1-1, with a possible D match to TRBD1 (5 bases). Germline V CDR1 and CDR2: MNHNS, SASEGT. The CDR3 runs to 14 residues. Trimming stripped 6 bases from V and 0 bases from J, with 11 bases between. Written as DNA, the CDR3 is TGTGCCAGCAGATTAGACAGCATGAACACTGAAGCTTTCTTT. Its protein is CASRLDSMNTEAFF.

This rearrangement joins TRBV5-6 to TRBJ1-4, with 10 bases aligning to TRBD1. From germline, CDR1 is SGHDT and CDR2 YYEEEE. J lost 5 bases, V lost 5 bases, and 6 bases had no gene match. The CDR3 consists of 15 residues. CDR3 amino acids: CASSLGQGRNEKLFF. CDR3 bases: TGTGCCAGCAGTCTGGGACAGGGGAGGAATGAAAAACTGTTTTTT.

The CDR3 DNA follows: TGTGCCAGCAGCCCAACAGGGAGCTCCTACAATGAGCAGTTCTTC. It is translated as CASSPTGSSYNEQFF. V and J are TRBV5-4 and TRBJ2-1; possible D gene TRBD1, 6 bases. Per the germline V gene, CDR1 is SGHNT and CDR2 is YYREEE (reference sequence). The V end was cut by 4 bases, the J end by 0 bases, with 11 bases between. This CDR3 is built from 15 residues.

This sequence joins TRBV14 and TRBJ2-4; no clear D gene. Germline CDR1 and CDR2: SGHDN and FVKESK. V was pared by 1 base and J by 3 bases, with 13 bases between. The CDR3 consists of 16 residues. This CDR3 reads CASSQGSGHRKNIQYF. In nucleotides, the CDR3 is TGTGCCAGCAGCCAAGGGTCAGGCCACCGCAAAAACATTCAGTACTTC.

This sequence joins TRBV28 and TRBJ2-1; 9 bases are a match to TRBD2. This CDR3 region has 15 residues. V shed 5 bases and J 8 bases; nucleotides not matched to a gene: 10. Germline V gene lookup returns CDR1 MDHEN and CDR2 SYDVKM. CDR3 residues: CASSRLAGSGDEQFF. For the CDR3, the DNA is TGTGCCAGCAGTAGGCTAGCGGGGAGTGGGGATGAGCAGTTCTTC.

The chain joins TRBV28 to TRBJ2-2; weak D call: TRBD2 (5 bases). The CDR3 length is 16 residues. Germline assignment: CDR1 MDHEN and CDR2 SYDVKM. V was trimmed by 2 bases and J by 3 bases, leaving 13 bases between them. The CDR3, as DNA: TGTGCCAGCAGTTTAATCCTGTGGGGAGACACCGGGGAGCTGTTTTTT. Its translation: CASSLILWGDTGELFF.

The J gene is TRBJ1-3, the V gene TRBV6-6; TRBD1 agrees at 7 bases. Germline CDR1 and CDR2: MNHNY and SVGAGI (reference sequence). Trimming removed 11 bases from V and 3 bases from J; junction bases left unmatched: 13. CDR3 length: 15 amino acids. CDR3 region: CAACLSGQDGNTIYF. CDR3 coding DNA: TGTGCCGCCTGCCTCTCCGGACAGGATGGAAACACCATATATTTT.

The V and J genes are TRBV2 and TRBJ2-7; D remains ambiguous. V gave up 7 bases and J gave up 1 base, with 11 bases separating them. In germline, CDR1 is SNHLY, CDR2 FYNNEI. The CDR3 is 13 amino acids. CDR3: CASTRFSSYEQYF. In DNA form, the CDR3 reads TGTGCCAGCACCCGATTCAGTTCCTACGAGCAGTACTTC.

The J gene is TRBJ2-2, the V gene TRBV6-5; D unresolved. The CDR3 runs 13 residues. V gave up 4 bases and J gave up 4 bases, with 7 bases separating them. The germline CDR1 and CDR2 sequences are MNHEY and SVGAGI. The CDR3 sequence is CASSSPVTGELFF. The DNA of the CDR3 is TGTGCCAGCAGTTCCCCGGTCACCGGGGAGCTGTTTTTT.

The CDR3 DNA reads as TGCGCCAGCCGCAGTAACAGGGGCAGCAATCAGCCCCAGCATTTT. This encodes CASRSNRGSNQPQHF. This chain links TRBV4-1 with TRBJ1-5; 7 nucleotides match TRBD1. The V gene's germline CDR1 is MGHRA and CDR2 YSYEKL. CDR3 length equals 15 residues. V shed 8 bases and J 1 base; nucleotides not matched to a gene: 8.

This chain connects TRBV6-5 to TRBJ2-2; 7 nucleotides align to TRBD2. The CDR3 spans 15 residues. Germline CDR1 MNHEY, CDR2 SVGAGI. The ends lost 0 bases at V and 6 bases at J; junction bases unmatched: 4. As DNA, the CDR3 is TGTGCCAGCAGTTACTCGAAGCGGGGCGCCGGGGAGCTGTTTTTT. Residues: CASSYSKRGAGELFF.

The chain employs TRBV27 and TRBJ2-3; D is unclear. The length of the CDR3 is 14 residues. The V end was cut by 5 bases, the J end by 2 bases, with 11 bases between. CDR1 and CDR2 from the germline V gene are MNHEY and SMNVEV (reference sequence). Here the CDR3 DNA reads TGTGCCAGCAGTGAGAAAGCCTACACAGATACGCAGTATTTT. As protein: CASSEKAYTDTQYF.

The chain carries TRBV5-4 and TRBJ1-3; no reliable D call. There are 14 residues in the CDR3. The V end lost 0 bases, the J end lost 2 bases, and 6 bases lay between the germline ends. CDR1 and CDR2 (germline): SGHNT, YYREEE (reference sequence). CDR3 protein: CASSLDVAGNTIYF. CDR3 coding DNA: TGTGCCAGCAGCTTGGACGTAGCTGGAAACACCATATATTTT.

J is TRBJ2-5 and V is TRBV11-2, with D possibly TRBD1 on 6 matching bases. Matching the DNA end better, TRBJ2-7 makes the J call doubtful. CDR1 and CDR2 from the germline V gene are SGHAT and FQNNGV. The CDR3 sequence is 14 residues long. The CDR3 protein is CASSLNRVIGEQYF. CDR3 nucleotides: TGTGCCAGCAGCCTAAACAGGGTGATTGGCGAGCAGTACTTC.

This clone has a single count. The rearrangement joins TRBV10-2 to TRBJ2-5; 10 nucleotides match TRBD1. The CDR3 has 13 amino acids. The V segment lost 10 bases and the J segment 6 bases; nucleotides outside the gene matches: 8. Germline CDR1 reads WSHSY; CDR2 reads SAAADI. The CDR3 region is CAIGTGVLQTQYF. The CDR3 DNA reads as TGCGCCATAGGGACAGGGGTCCTCCAGACCCAGTACTTC.

The CDR3, as DNA: TGCAGCGTTTCTAGCGGGGGGTACAATGAGCAGTTCTTC. It encodes CSVSSGGYNEQFF. The rearrangement joins TRBV29-1 to TRBJ2-1; 11 bases map to TRBD2. Germline V CDR1 and CDR2: SQVTM, ANQGSEA. The J segment lost 4 bases and the V segment lost 5 bases, leaving 1 base of the junction unmatched. The CDR3 length is 13 residues.

Here the CDR3 reads CASNLGFGAKNIQYF. For the CDR3, the DNA is TGTGCCAGCAACCTAGGGTTTGGAGCCAAAAACATTCAGTACTTC. The chain links TRBV28 to TRBJ2-4; D gene unclear. V lost 7 bases and J lost 0, with 13 bases in between. The CDR3 is 15 residues long. CDR1 is MDHEN and CDR2 is SYDVKM in the germline V gene.

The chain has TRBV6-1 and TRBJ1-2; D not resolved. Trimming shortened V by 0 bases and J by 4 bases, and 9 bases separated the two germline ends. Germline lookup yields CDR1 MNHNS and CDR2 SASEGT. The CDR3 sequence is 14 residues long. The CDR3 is CASSEASPVYGYTF. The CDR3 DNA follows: TGTGCCAGCAGTGAAGCTAGCCCAGTCTATGGCTACACCTTC.

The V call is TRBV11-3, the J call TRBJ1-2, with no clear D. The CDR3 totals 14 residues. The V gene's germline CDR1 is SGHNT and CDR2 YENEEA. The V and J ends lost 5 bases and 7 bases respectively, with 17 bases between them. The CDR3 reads CASSPSGTFRGYTF. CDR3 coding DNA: TGTGCCAGCAGCCCATCCGGTACTTTTCGTGGCTACACCTTC. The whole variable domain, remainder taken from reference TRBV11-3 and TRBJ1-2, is EAGVVQSPRYKIIEKKQPVAFWCNPISGHNTLYWYLQNLGQGPELLIRYENEEAVDDSQLPKDRFSAERLKGVDSTLKIQPAELGDSAVYLCASSPSGTFRGYTFGSGTRLTVV.

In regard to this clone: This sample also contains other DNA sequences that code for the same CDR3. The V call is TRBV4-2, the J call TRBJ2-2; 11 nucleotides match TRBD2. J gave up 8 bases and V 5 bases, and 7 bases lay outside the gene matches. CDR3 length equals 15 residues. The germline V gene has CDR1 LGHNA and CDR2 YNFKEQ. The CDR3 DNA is TGTGCCAGCAGCATAGCGGGGGGGACCACTGGGGAGCTGTTTTTT. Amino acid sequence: CASSIAGGTTGELFF.